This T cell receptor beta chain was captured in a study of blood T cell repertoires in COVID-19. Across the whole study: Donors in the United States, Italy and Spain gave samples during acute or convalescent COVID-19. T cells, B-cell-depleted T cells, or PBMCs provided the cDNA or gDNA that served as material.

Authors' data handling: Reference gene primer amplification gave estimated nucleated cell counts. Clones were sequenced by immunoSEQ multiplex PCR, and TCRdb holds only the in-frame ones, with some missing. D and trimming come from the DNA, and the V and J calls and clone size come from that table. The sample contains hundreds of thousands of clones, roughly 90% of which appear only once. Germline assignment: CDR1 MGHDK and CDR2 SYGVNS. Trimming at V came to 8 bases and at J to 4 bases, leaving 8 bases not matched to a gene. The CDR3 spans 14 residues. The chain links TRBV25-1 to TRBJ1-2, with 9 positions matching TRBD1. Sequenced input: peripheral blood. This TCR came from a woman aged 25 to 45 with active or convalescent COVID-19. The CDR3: CASVRTGVSYGYTF. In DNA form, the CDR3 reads TGTGCCAGCGTCAGGACAGGGGTCAGCTATGGCTACACCTTC.